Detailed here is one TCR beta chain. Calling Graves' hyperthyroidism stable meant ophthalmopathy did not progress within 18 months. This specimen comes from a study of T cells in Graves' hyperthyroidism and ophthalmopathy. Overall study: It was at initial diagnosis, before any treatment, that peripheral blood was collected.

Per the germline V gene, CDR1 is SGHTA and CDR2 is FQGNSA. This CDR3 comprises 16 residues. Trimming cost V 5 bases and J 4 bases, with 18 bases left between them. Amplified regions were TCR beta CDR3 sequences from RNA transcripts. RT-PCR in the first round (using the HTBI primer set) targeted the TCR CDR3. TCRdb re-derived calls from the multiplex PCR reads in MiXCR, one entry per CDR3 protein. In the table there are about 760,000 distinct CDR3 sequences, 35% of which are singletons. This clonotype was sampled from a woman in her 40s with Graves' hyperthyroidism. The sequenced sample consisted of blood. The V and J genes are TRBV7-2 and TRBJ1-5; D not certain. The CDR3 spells CASSQNIGTRNQPQHF. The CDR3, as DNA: TGTGCCAGCAGCCAAAATATCGGAACCCGAAATCAGCCCCAGCATTTT.